Only a few counts were recorded for the clone carrying this TCR beta chain. The table came from immunoSEQ multiplex PCR; TCRdb's copy has only in-frame clones and leaves some out. The sample has 400,000 or so clones, roughly 86% seen once. V lost 3 bases and J lost 5, with 17 bases in between. There are 16 residues in the CDR3. The germline CDR1 and CDR2 sequences are SNHLY and FYNNEI. This sample stems from a study of blood T cell repertoires in COVID-19. Study as a whole: The origin of the acute and convalescent COVID-19 samples was the United States, Italy and Spain.

The receptor was derived from a human donor in a cohort sampled during active COVID-19. The chain joins TRBV2 to TRBJ1-5; D is perhaps TRBD1 (5 bases). Sequencing was carried out using peripheral blood. CDR3 DNA: TGTGCCAGCAGTGATTATCTGGGGGAGGTGGATCAGCCCCAGCATTTT. Residues: CASSDYLGEVDQPQHF.